This is a list of T cell receptor beta chains from one sample in a study of cytomegalovirus exposure and HLA in healthy donors. Assay used: immunoSEQ multiplex PCR; TCRdb lists only in-frame clones, some missing. The data hold about 90,000 clones, with about 66% observed a single time. The sample comprised PBMCs. The receptors were sampled from a woman aged 45-59 years in good health and CMV-seropositive. The CDR3 runs from the conserved cysteine through the conserved F or W. A D gene is named only where the DNA matches it firmly. Expanded clones are given a class, and other clones once, few, many or no size at all.

d_call,clone_size,j_call,v_call,cdr3_nt,cdr3_aa
-,-,TRBJ2-2,TRBV2,TGTGCCAGCAGCCCCCCCTATGGGAACACCGGGGAGCTGTTTTTT,CASSPPYGNTGELFF
-,-,TRBJ1-4,TRBV28,TGTGCCAGCAGTACCGGAGCAACTAATGAAAAACTGTTTTTT,CASSTGATNEKLFF
-,-,TRBJ1-5,TRBV28,TGTGCCAGCATCCTCAGAGGGGGTCCCAATCAGCCCCAGCATTTT,CASILRGGPNQPQHF
TRBD1,-,TRBJ1-6,TRBV13,TGTGCCAGCAGCTTAGAGGGGGGACAGGGGAGGACACCCCTCCACTTT,CASSLEGGQGRTPLHF
TRBD2,few,TRBJ2-2,TRBV5-4,TGCGCCAGCAGCCCAGGACTAGGGTATAACACCGGGGAGCTGTTTTTT,CASSPGLGYNTGELFF
TRBD1,-,TRBJ1-1,TRBV28,TGTGCCAGCAGCGCAAAAGAGACAGGGTGGGGTACTGAAGCTTTCTTT,CASSAKETGWGTEAFF
-,-,TRBJ2-2,TRBV27,TGTGCCAGCAGCCCCACGGGAGGGGGCGGTATCACCGGGGAGCTGTTTTTT,CASSPTGGGGITGELFF
TRBD1,few,TRBJ1-6,TRBV28,TGTGCCAGCAGCTCCGGACAGGTCTATAATTCACCCCTCCACTTT,CASSSGQVYNSPLHF
-,-,TRBJ2-7,TRBV30,TGTGCCTGGAATAAGGGGTTTACCTACGAGCAGTACTTC,CAWNKGFTYEQYF
TRBD1,-,TRBJ1-6,TRBV10-2,TGCGCCAGCAGTGAATTACAGGGGGCCCTCCACTTT,CASSELQGALHF
-,-,TRBJ2-3,TRBV5-1,TGCGCCAGCAGCTTACAGGTCGACCACACAGATACGCAGTATTTT,CASSLQVDHTDTQYF
TRBD1,-,TRBJ2-2,TRBV7-8,TGTGCCAGCAGCCTATCGGACAGGGGGCAGGACACCGGGGAGCTGTTTTTT,CASSLSDRGQDTGELFF
-,-,TRBJ2-2,TRBV5-4,TGTGCCAGCAGCAGGTCGACAGGGAACACCGGGGAGCTGTTTTTT,CASSRSTGNTGELFF
-,-,TRBJ2-7,TRBV5-1,TGCGCCAGCAGCTTGGCCCCAGGGTACGAGCAGTACTTC,CASSLAPGYEQYF
-,few,TRBJ2-7,TRBV7-8,TGTGCCAGCAGCAACGCGGGTCGACTCTCCGACTCCTACGAGCAGTACTTC,CASSNAGRLSDSYEQYF
TRBD1,-,TRBJ2-3,TRBV4-2,TGTGCCAGCAGACCCGGACAGGGTGTACAAGCATCGCAGTATTTT,CASRPGQGVQASQYF
-,-,TRBJ1-1,TRBV7-6,TGTGCCAGCAGCCCACGGGGGGACACTGAAGCTTTCTTT,CASSPRGDTEAFF
-,-,TRBJ1-1,TRBV18,TGTGCCAGCTCACCGCTGACAGGCCTGAACACTGAAGCTTTCTTT,CASSPLTGLNTEAFF
-,-,TRBJ1-4,TRBV6-1,TGTGTGTCCCGGGGACAAAGTAATGAAAAACTGTTTTTT,CVSRGQSNEKLFF
-,-,TRBJ2-1,TRBV7-2,TGTGCCAGCAGCTTAGCCGACTCTTACAATGAGCAGTTCTTC,CASSLADSYNEQFF
TRBD2,once,TRBJ2-3,TRBV7-2,TGTGCCAGCAGCTTAGACCGCGGGGGAGATACGCAGTATTTT,CASSLDRGGDTQYF
-,few,TRBJ2-7,TRBV4-2,TGTGCCAGCAGCCAAGTTCAGGGGCTCGAGCAGTACTTC,CASSQVQGLEQYF
-,-,TRBJ2-2,TRBV19,TGTGCCAGTAGTATGGGGATGGACAGATCGACCGGGGAGCTGTTTTTT,CASSMGMDRSTGELFF
TRBD1,-,TRBJ1-5,TRBV6-1,TGTGCCAGCAGTGCAGGACAGGGCGGGCAGCCCCAGCATTTT,CASSAGQGGQPQHF
TRBD2,-,TRBJ2-2,TRBV4-3,TGCGCCAGCAGCCACCTACAATCAACAGCCCGGGGGGCCGGGGAGCTGTTTTTT,CASSHLQSTARGAGELFF
-,-,TRBJ1-2,TRBV7-8,TGTGCCAGCAGCTTAGAGGACGGGGTCTATGGCTACACCTTC,CASSLEDGVYGYTF
TRBD1,-,TRBJ2-3,TRBV6-1,TGTGCCAGCGGGGGACAGCCCACAGATACGCAGTATTTT,CASGGQPTDTQYF
-,few,TRBJ2-7,TRBV6-1,TGTGCCAGCAGTGAAGCGCTCACCGGGACCTACGAGCAGTACTTC,CASSEALTGTYEQYF
TRBD2,-,TRBJ2-7,TRBV2,TGTGCCAGCAGTGAAGGCGGGAGGGGCTACGAGCAGTACTTC,CASSEGGRGYEQYF
-,once,TRBJ2-3,TRBV5-6,TGTGCCAGCAGCCTGGAGGCGGGGAGCACAGATACGCAGTATTTT,CASSLEAGSTDTQYF
TRBD1,-,TRBJ1-5,TRBV7-8,TGTGCCAGCAGTAAGACAGGGGGCAGTCAGCCCCAGCATTTT,CASSKTGGSQPQHF
-,-,TRBJ1-3,TRBV5-4,TGTGCCAGCAGCTCAGGACAGAGAAACACCATATATTTT,CASSSGQRNTIYF
-,few,TRBJ2-3,TRBV5-5,TGTGCCAGCAGCCCCCAGAGGGTAGAGACAGATACGCAGTATTTT,CASSPQRVETDTQYF
TRBD1,few,TRBJ1-6,TRBV30,TGTGCCTGGGGGGAGACAGGGCGGTCACCCCTCCACTTT,CAWGETGRSPLHF